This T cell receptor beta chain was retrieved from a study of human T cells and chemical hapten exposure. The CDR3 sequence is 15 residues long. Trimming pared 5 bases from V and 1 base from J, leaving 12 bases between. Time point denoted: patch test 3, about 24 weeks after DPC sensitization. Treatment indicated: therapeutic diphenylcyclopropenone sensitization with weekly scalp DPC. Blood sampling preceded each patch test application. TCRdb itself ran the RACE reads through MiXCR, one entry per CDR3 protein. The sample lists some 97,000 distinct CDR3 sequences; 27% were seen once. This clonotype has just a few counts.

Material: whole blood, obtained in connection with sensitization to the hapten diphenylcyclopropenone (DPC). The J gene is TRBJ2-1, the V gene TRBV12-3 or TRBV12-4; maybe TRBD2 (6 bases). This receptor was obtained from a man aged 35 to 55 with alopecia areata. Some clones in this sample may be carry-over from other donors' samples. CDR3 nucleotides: TGTGCCAGCAGTAAACACGGGGGTTCCTACAATGAGCAGTTCTTC. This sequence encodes CASSKHGGSYNEQFF.